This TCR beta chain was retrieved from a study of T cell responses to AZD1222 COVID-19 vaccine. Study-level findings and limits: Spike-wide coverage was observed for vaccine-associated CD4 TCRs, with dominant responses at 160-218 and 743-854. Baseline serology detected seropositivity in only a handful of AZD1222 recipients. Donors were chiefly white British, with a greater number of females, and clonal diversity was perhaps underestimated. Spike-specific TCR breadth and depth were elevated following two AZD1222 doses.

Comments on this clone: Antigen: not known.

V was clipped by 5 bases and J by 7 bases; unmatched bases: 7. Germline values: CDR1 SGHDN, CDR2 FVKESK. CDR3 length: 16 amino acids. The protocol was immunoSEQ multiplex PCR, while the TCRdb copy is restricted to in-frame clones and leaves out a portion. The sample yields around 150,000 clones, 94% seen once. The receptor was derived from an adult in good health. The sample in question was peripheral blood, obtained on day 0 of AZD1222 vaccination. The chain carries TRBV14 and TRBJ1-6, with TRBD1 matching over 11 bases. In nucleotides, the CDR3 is TGTGCCAGCAGCTCGCGGACAGGGGGCTCAAATTCACCCCTCCACTTT. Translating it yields CASSSRTGGSNSPLHF.